Below, one TCR beta chain is given with its context. Its target is unknown. The V end was cut by 2 bases, the J end by 0 bases, with 8 bases between. CDR3 size: 14 residues. Germline CDR1 reads GTSNPN; CDR2 reads SVGIG (reference sequence). Measured with immunoSEQ multiplex PCR; TCRdb has only the in-frame clones, and not every one. Among approximately 8,700 clones listed, 85% were seen once. Recipient blood drawn about 28 days pretransplant and days 30, 100, 180 after. This sample stems from a study of T cell clonotyping in hematopoietic cell transplantation. Overall study results and limits: Cells were unsorted, so CD4 and CD8 contributions were not separated. Graft donor and pretransplant recipient Inverse Simpson Index values predicted broader posttransplant TCR diversity. Few recipient clonotypes overlapped donors; over 97% were de novo at given depth.

The rearrangement links TRBV30 to TRBJ1-5, with D hard to call. This specimen consisted of PBMCs, obtained 180 days after allogeneic stem cell transplant. The sequence derives from a female patient between 25 and 45 years old who had an allogeneic stem cell transplant, so the T cells may come from the graft donor. Some clones in this sample may be carry-over from other donors' samples. The chain's CDR3 is CAWSTGYSNQPQHF. Written as DNA, the CDR3 is TGTGCCTGGAGTACCGGGTATAGCAATCAGCCCCAGCATTTT.